The present entry profiles one T cell receptor (beta chain) with its context. What it binds is unknown. Germline V gives CDR1 LNHDA, CDR2 SQIVND (reference sequence). V shed 2 bases and J shed 10 bases, with 11 bases lying between them. The CDR3 has 13 amino acids. These data come from a study of T-cell reconstitution after alpha-beta-depleted transplantation in children. Study results and limitations: Surviving recipient T cells and intrathymic progenitors accounted for some patients' high TCRbeta diversity at day 60. It was newly produced T cells that mostly accounted for T-cell counts and diversity one year after transplant.

Unique molecular identifiers were used to barcode this TCRbeta library. TCRdb re-derived calls from the PCR reads in MiXCR, one entry per CDR3 protein. The repertoire holds 200,000 to 250,000 distinct CDR3 sequences, with approximately 8% as singletons. The chain recombines TRBV19 with TRBJ1-4; D remains unclear. The TCR was taken from a male patient under 18 who had a stem cell transplant for acute lymphoblastic leukemia, so the T cells may come from the graft donor. The source was PBMCs, mostly from graft donor cells, collected 180 days after TCRalphabeta/CD19-depleted stem cell transplant. The CDR3 DNA reads TGTGCCAGTAGTATAAATCCGGAGCGAAAACTGTTTTTT. It yields the protein CASSINPERKLFF.